Each of the 3 T cell receptor beta chains below was sequenced from the same sample in a study of cytomegalovirus exposure and HLA in healthy donors. Amplification used 60 Vbeta primers and 13 Jbeta primers. Sequenced by immunoSEQ multiplex PCR; TCRdb stores in-frame clones only, minus some. In the table there are 190,000 or so clones, over 75% of which are singletons. Material for sequencing was PBMCs. These receptors all come from a woman aged 50 to 60 in good health and CMV-seropositive.

The V and J genes are TRBV27 and TRBJ2-5; the match to TRBD1 covers 11 bases. The DNA end favors TRBJ2-7, so the J call may be wrong. Germline CDR1 reads MNHEY; CDR2 reads SMNVEV (reference sequence). The CDR3 runs to 16 residues. CDR3 DNA: TGTGCCAGCAGTTTCAATAAGGACAGGGGGCAATACGAGCAGTACTTC. This codes for CASSFNKDRGQYEQYF.

The table lists this clone with a few counts. This sequence joins TRBV28 and TRBJ1-1; the D gene is possibly TRBD1 (6 bases). V was clipped by 7 bases and J by 4 bases, with 19 bases between them. Germline lookup yields CDR1 MDHEN and CDR2 SYDVKM. The CDR3 length is 15 residues. The CDR3 DNA reads TGTGCCAGCACCCAAGGGGGGGTCACTTTCACTGAAGCTTTCTTT. This codes for CASTQGGVTFTEAFF.

The V and J genes are TRBV11-2 and TRBJ2-3; D remains ambiguous. CDR3 length: 13 residues. Germline CDR1 SGHAT, CDR2 FQNNGV. Deletions cut 0 bases from V and 4 bases from J, with 5 bases between. The CDR3 reads CASSLDLADTQYF. The CDR3 DNA follows: TGTGCCAGCAGCTTAGATCTTGCAGATACGCAGTATTTT.